The 3 T cell receptor beta chains reported below all come from one sample, sequenced in a study of blood T cells in healthy people across ages. Combining a sample-barcoded 5' primer with a J-beta primer mix, a second PCR ran for roughly 6 to 11 cycles. TCRdb used MiXCR to reprocess the 5' RACE reads, holding one entry per CDR3 protein. The sample holds just under 900,000 distinct CDR3 sequences, 29% seen once. The sequenced sample was blood. The receptors come from a woman older than 75 in good health.

This clonotype has a count of ten or more. The chain has TRBV6-5 and TRBJ2-5; D is unresolved. The CDR3 loop spans 14 amino acids. Germline loops: CDR1 MNHEY, CDR2 SVGAGI. V dropped 0 bases and J dropped 2 bases, with 7 bases sitting between them. The CDR3 DNA is TGTGCCAGCAGTTACTCGGTCGGACAAGAGACCCAGTACTTC. Its protein product is CASSYSVGQETQYF.

This clonotype came up a few times. A much larger clone differs by one base, so this may be a read error. The CDR3 protein is CAISEGSGHTDTQYF. The CDR3 nucleotides read TGTGCCATCAGTGAGGGTAGCGGGCACACAGATACGCAGTATTTT. The chain joins TRBV10-3 to TRBJ2-3; 7 nucleotides agree with TRBD2. V shed 2 bases, J shed 2 bases, and the junction held 4 bases outside the gene matches. This CDR3 region has 15 residues. Germline values: CDR1 ENHRY, CDR2 SYGVKD.

The table lists this clonotype with many counts. The chain has TRBV4-3 and TRBJ2-2, with D perhaps TRBD2 (5 bases). There are 15 residues in the CDR3. Germline V CDR1 and CDR2: LGHNA, YSLEER. Deletions cut 4 bases from V and 6 bases from J, with 15 bases between. In nucleotides, the CDR3 is TGCGCCAGCAGCCCAGGCGGATCTAGCCCCGGGGAGCTGTTTTTT. Its translation: CASSPGGSSPGELFF.